This T cell receptor (beta chain) was found in a study of shared clonotypes between healthy human individuals. The table came from immunoSEQ multiplex PCR; TCRdb's copy has only in-frame clones and leaves some out. The sample carries roughly 2.6 million clones, more than 80% recorded once. Trimming stripped 4 bases from V and 7 bases from J, with 7 bases between. The CDR3 is made up of 11 amino acids. Germline V gene sequence: CDR1 MNHEY, CDR2 SVGAGI. In the case of this clone: Additional DNA sequences in this sample encode the identical CDR3.

Sequences were obtained from naive CD4+ T cells sorted from blood. Described subset: CD45RA+ positively selected. The chain is built from TRBV6-5 and TRBJ1-2; D remains unclear. This clonotype was obtained from a man aged 18 to 30 in good health. The CDR3 DNA is TGTGCCAGCAGTTCCCCAGGTGGCTACACCTTC. This translates into CASSSPGGYTF.